The next 9 T cell receptor beta chains were all read from a single sample in a study of identifying expanded T cells in peripheral blood. TCRdb keeps only in-frame clones here, not all; method: immunoSEQ multiplex PCR. The sample lists fewer than 65,000 clones; about 89% were seen once. Sequenced input: blood. Receptors were obtained from a person aged 18 to 75 in good health.

The CDR3 nucleotides read TGCGCCAGCAGTCCCCCGGGACGGGAAAATCAGCCCCAGCATTTT. This sequence encodes CASSPPGRENQPQHF. The chain carries TRBV23-1 and TRBJ1-5; tentatively, D is TRBD1 (5 bases). TRBV23-1 is sorted into the ORF group, with uncertain function. Trimming took off 4 bases at V and 4 bases at J, with 14 bases between the two ends. The CDR3 is 15 residues long.

This chain links TRBV28 with TRBJ1-5; D gene ambiguous. Trimming took off 5 bases at V and 4 bases at J, with 15 bases between the two ends. The CDR3 sequence is 15 residues long. Germline lookup yields CDR1 MDHEN and CDR2 SYDVKM. The CDR3 nucleotides read TGTGCCAGCAGTCTCCGCCGCGGAGGGAATCAGCCCCAGCATTTT. It yields the protein CASSLRRGGNQPQHF.

The genes are TRBV4-3 and TRBJ1-5; D gene uncertain. The CDR3 runs to 17 residues. Trimming shortened V by 0 bases and J by 0 bases, and 12 bases separated the two germline ends. Germline lookup yields CDR1 LGHNA and CDR2 YSLEER. CDR3 nucleotides: TGCGCCAGCAGCCAAGAGAACAGCGTCTATAGCAATCAGCCCCAGCATTTT. Translated: CASSQENSVYSNQPQHF.

The chain uses TRBV28 and TRBJ1-1, with D uncertain. V lost 7 bases and J 3 bases, leaving 15 bases between the germline ends. This CDR3 spans 14 amino acids. CDR1 MDHEN and CDR2 SYDVKM come from the germline V gene. The CDR3, as DNA: TGTGCCAGCACTCAAGGGCTTTGGGACACTGAAGCTTTCTTT. Encoded protein: CASTQGLWDTEAFF.

The V and J genes are TRBV18 and TRBJ2-1, with no clear D. The CDR3 loop spans 14 amino acids. Trimming stripped 2 bases from V and 12 bases from J, with 17 bases between. Germline CDR1 reads KGHSH; CDR2 reads LQKENI. The CDR3, as DNA: TGTGCCAGCTCACCAAACGAGGTCTCTTATCGGCAGTTCTTC. Its translation: CASSPNEVSYRQFF.

V and J are TRBV5-1 and TRBJ1-5; 8 bases are a match to TRBD1. The V gene's germline CDR1 is SGHRS and CDR2 YFSETQ. The V segment lost 0 bases and the J segment 6 bases; nucleotides outside the gene matches: 11. CDR3 length equals 17 residues. The CDR3 spells CASSLVPRDRGGQPQHF. Written as DNA, the CDR3 is TGCGCCAGCAGCTTGGTCCCCCGCGACAGGGGTGGTCAGCCCCAGCATTTT.

The genes are TRBV9 and TRBJ2-3; no firm D call. The CDR3 has 16 residues. The V end was cut by 4 bases, the J end by 6 bases, with 21 bases between. Germline values: CDR1 SGDLS, CDR2 YYNGEE. CDR3 loop: CASSPQWIALGDTQYF. For the CDR3, the DNA is TGTGCCAGCAGCCCCCAATGGATAGCCCTAGGGGATACGCAGTATTTT.

The chain recombines TRBV29-1 with TRBJ2-1; D is unresolved. CDR1 is SQVTM and CDR2 is ANQGSEA in the germline V gene. Trimming took off 4 bases at V and 2 bases at J, with 9 bases between the two ends. The CDR3 runs to 13 residues. In DNA, the CDR3 is TGCAGCGTTGCCAGCACTACCTACAATGAGCAGTTCTTC. Amino acids: CSVASTTYNEQFF.

This clone is a singleton in its sample. V gene TRBV28 combines with J gene TRBJ2-6, with D possibly being TRBD2 (5 bases). This CDR3 contains 15 residues. V dropped 10 bases and J dropped 0 bases, with 13 bases sitting between them. Per the germline V gene, CDR1 is MDHEN and CDR2 is SYDVKM. In DNA form, the CDR3 reads TGTGCCACCCAAGGCGGGTACTCTGGGGCCAACGTCCTGACTTTC. Protein sequence: CATQGGYSGANVLTF.